The 21 T cell receptor beta chains presented below share a single source sample, sequenced in a study of blood T cell repertoires in COVID-19. Generated by immunoSEQ multiplex PCR, the TCRdb table keeps only in-frame clones and is missing some. The table has some 140,000 clones, approximately 84% seen once. The specimen was peripheral blood. These receptors all come from a woman in her fifties or sixties who had recovered from COVID-19.

The chain carries TRBV15 and TRBJ2-5; 10 bases agree with TRBD2. The CDR3 is made up of 15 amino acids. The J segment lost 4 bases and the V segment lost 6 bases, leaving 8 bases of the junction unmatched. Per the germline V gene, CDR1 is LNHNV and CDR2 is YYDKDF (reference sequence). Here the CDR3 DNA reads TGTGCCACCAGTTTCCTAGCGGGGGAGTCAGAGACCCAGTACTTC. Translating it yields CATSFLAGESETQYF.

The chain couples TRBV6-2 or TRBV6-3 to TRBJ2-7; D gene unclear. The germline V gene has CDR1 MNHEY and CDR2 SVGEGT. Trimming left V 6 bases short and J 5 bases short, with 8 bases between. The CDR3 has 11 amino acids. The chain's CDR3 is CASSHSNEQYF. The CDR3 DNA reads TGTGCCAGCAGCCACAGTAACGAGCAGTACTTC.

This clone was counted only a few times. The rearrangement uses TRBV11-1 and TRBJ1-1; TRBD1 aligns across 12 bases. After removal of 5 bases from V and 1 base from J, the junction contained 5 bases not matched to a gene. The CDR3 extends over 16 amino acids. The V gene's germline CDR1 is SGHAT and CDR2 FQDESV (reference sequence). The CDR3 DNA reads TGTGCCAGCAGCGGGGACAGGGGGCGGAGGAACACTGAAGCTTTCTTT. This codes for CASSGDRGRRNTEAFF.

The chain uses TRBV5-1 and TRBJ2-7, with D possibly TRBD2 on 6 matching bases. From germline, CDR1 is SGHRS and CDR2 YFSETQ. The CDR3 totals 15 residues. The ends were cut back, 0 bases at V and 2 bases at J, with 12 bases in the middle. The CDR3: CASSLDPQRAYEQYF. CDR3 DNA sequence: TGCGCCAGCAGCTTGGATCCCCAGCGGGCCTACGAGCAGTACTTC.

The chain is built from TRBV30 and TRBJ1-4; D gene ambiguous. The CDR3 extends over 13 amino acids. CDR1 GTSNPN and CDR2 SVGIG come from the germline V gene (reference sequence). Trimming took 0 bases from V and 6 from J, leaving 8 bases between them. The CDR3 nucleotides are TGTGCCTGGAGTGTTGAGGGTCATGAAAAACTGTTTTTT. It specifies CAWSVEGHEKLFF.

The rearrangement links TRBV7-9 to TRBJ2-7; 9 bases map to TRBD1. The germline CDR1 and CDR2 sequences are SEHNR and FQNEAQ (reference sequence). V shed 3 bases and J 2 bases; nucleotides not matched to a gene: 5. The CDR3 totals 15 residues. The CDR3 reads CASSLGTGKTYEQYF. The DNA of the CDR3 is TGTGCCAGCAGCTTGGGGACAGGGAAGACCTACGAGCAGTACTTC.

This sequence joins TRBV4-2 and TRBJ2-3; the match to TRBD2 covers 10 bases. This CDR3 has 15 amino acids. The V gene's germline CDR1 is LGHNA and CDR2 YNFKEQ. V lost 4 bases and J lost 7; bases outside the gene matches: 8. The CDR3 sequence is CASSPERGGSNTQYF. The CDR3 region has the DNA TGTGCCAGCAGCCCCGAGCGGGGGGGCTCGAATACGCAGTATTTT.

This chain links TRBV4-1 with TRBJ1-6, with 9 bases identical to TRBD1. This CDR3 spans 16 amino acids. J was trimmed by 9 bases and V by 1 base; bases with no gene match: 7. CDR1 is MGHRA and CDR2 is YSYEKL in the germline V gene. The CDR3 DNA reads as TGCGCCAGCAGCCAAGTCCGGGGGACAGGGCTTTCACCCCTCCACTTT. This gives the protein CASSQVRGTGLSPLHF.

The V call is TRBV27, the J call TRBJ2-5, with TRBD2 as a possible D gene (6 bases). CDR3 length equals 14 residues. Germline V CDR1 and CDR2: MNHEY, SMNVEV (reference sequence). The V and J ends lost 4 bases and 4 bases respectively, with 13 bases between them. CDR3 sequence (DNA): TGTGCCAGCAGTTGGCGGGACCGGTTAGAGACCCAGTACTTC. It translates to CASSWRDRLETQYF.

This sequence joins TRBV7-9 and TRBJ2-1, with TRBD2 matching 13 bases. The CDR3 totals 19 residues. With 5 bases clipped from V and 5 bases from J, the junction kept 15 bases outside the gene matches. Germline CDR1 is SEHNR and CDR2 is FQNEAQ (reference sequence). The DNA for the CDR3 is TGTGCCAGCAGCCCGGGACTAGCGGGAATCGGAGGGCTCGACAATGAGCAGTTCTTC. It codes for CASSPGLAGIGGLDNEQFF.

The V gene is TRBV15, the J gene TRBJ2-6; 9 bases are a match to TRBD2. The CDR3 totals 18 residues. V gave up 5 bases and J gave up 0 bases; unmatched junction bases: 8. In germline, CDR1 is LNHNV, CDR2 YYDKDF (reference sequence). The CDR3 loop reads CATSEGLAIYSGANVLTF. The CDR3, as DNA: TGTGCCACCAGCGAAGGACTAGCGATTTACTCTGGGGCCAACGTCCTGACTTTC.

A single count supports this clone. The chain combines TRBV4-1 with TRBJ2-1; weak D call: TRBD1 (5 bases). The CDR3 contains 15 residues. With 1 base removed from V and 4 bases from J, the gap between germline ends came to 11 bases. Looked up from germline, CDR1 is MGHRA and CDR2 is YSYEKL. The CDR3 spells CASSQVWTPYNEQFF. In DNA form, the CDR3 reads TGCGCCAGCAGCCAAGTCTGGACACCATACAATGAGCAGTTCTTC.

A single count supports this clone. This chain links TRBV5-1 with TRBJ2-2, with D possibly matching TRBD1 (6 bases). Trimming shortened V by 3 bases and J by 7 bases, and 16 bases separated the two germline ends. Germline V CDR1 and CDR2: SGHRS, YFSETQ. The CDR3 extends over 15 amino acids. CDR3 sequence: CASSSTQGYGGELFF. As DNA, the CDR3 is TGCGCCAGCAGCTCGACACAGGGTTATGGCGGGGAGCTGTTTTTT.

This clone was detected once. J is TRBJ2-1 and V is TRBV7-9, with D perhaps matching TRBD1 (5 bases). Per germline, CDR1 SEHNR and CDR2 FQNEAQ (reference sequence). The CDR3 contains 13 residues. V was trimmed by 2 bases and J by 5 bases, leaving 7 bases between them. The CDR3 loop is CASSLTDNNEQFF. The CDR3 DNA is TGTGCCAGCAGCTTAACGGACAACAATGAGCAGTTCTTC.

V gene TRBV7-9 combines with J gene TRBJ1-2, with 9 positions matching TRBD1. The ends lost 4 bases at V and 2 bases at J; junction bases unmatched: 11. The CDR3 is made up of 17 amino acids. Germline V gene lookup returns CDR1 SEHNR and CDR2 FQNEAQ (reference sequence). CDR3 bases: TGTGCCAGCAGCTCTGTAAAGACGGACAGGGGCAACTATGGCTACACCTTC. Protein product: CASSSVKTDRGNYGYTF.

The genes are TRBV7-8 and TRBJ1-6; 8 bases line up with TRBD1. CDR1 is SGHVS and CDR2 is FQNEAQ in the germline V gene. This CDR3 is built from 15 residues. With V trimmed by 2 bases and J by 9 bases, 6 bases remained unmatched. DNA of the CDR3: TGTGCCAGCAGCTTAAGGCAGGGGGCCTCTTCACCCCTCCACTTT. Amino acid sequence: CASSLRQGASSPLHF.

V usage is TRBV9 and J usage is TRBJ2-2, with 8 bases matching TRBD2. CDR3 size: 16 residues. CDR1 is SGDLS, CDR2 YYNGEE, per germline. J lost 6 bases, V lost 2 bases, and 9 bases had no gene match. Here the CDR3 reads CASSVRAGVNAGELFF. CDR3 sequence (DNA): TGTGCCAGCAGCGTTAGAGCGGGAGTAAATGCCGGGGAGCTGTTTTTT.

V gene TRBV7-2 combines with J gene TRBJ1-5, with TRBD1 matching 8 bases. After removal of 0 bases from V and 7 bases from J, the junction contained 5 bases not matched to a gene. Looked up from germline, CDR1 is SGHTA and CDR2 is FQGNSA. CDR3 length: 15 residues. The CDR3 DNA reads as TGTGCCAGCAGCTTAGCCGGGACAGGTAGCCAGCCCCAGCATTTT. Its protein is CASSLAGTGSQPQHF.

This sequence joins TRBV5-8 and TRBJ1-6; no firm D call. CDR3 size: 15 residues. Germline CDR1 and CDR2: SGHTS and YDEGEE. Trimming took 0 bases from V and 5 from J, leaving 9 bases between them. In nucleotides, the CDR3 is TGTGCCAGCAGCTTGGTGGAGTCTAATAATTCACCCCTCCACTTT. This sequence encodes CASSLVESNNSPLHF.

In its sample, this clone was seen a few times. The chain combines TRBV11-3 with TRBJ2-1; D is ambiguous. V lost 1 base and J lost 9, with 4 bases in between. This CDR3 has 11 residues. Germline V gives CDR1 SGHNT, CDR2 YENEEA. CDR3 region: CASSLVAEQFF. The CDR3 coding sequence is TGTGCCAGCAGCTTAGTGGCTGAGCAGTTCTTC. The variable domain in full, completed from reference TRBV11-3 and TRBJ2-1, reads EAGVVQSPRYKIIEKKQPVAFWCNPISGHNTLYWYLQNLGQGPELLIRYENEEAVDDSQLPKDRFSAERLKGVDSTLKIQPAELGDSAVYLCASSLVAEQFFGPGTRLTVL.

The chain couples TRBV2 to TRBJ2-2; unclear D gene. V lost 6 bases to trimming and J lost 2 bases, with 10 bases between them. CDR3 length: 14 amino acids. CDR1 is SNHLY, CDR2 FYNNEI, per germline. CDR3 sequence (DNA): TGTGCCAGCAGCCGACAAAGAAACACCGGGGAGCTGTTTTTT. This encodes CASSRQRNTGELFF.